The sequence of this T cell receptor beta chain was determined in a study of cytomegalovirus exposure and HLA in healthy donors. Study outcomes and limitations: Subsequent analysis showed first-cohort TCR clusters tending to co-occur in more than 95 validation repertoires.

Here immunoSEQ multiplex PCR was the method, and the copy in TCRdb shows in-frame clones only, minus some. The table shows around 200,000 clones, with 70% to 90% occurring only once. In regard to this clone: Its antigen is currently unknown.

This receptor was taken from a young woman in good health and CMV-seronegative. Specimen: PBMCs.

The CDR3 sequence: CASRRDSETQYF. The CDR3 DNA follows: TGTGCCAGCAGGCGGGACAGCGAGACCCAGTACTTC. This sequence joins TRBV2 and TRBJ2-5; tentatively, D is TRBD1 (7 bases). V was cut by 6 bases and J by 5 bases, with 10 bases left in between. In germline, CDR1 is SNHLY, CDR2 FYNNEI. This CDR3 contains 12 residues. The full variable domain, with the rest looked up from reference TRBV2 and TRBJ2-5, is EPEVTQTPSHQVTQMGQEVILRCVPISNHLYFYWYRQILGQKVEFLVSFYNNEISEKSEIFDDQFSVERPDGSNFTLKIRSTKLEDSAMYFCASRRDSETQYFGPGTRLLVL.